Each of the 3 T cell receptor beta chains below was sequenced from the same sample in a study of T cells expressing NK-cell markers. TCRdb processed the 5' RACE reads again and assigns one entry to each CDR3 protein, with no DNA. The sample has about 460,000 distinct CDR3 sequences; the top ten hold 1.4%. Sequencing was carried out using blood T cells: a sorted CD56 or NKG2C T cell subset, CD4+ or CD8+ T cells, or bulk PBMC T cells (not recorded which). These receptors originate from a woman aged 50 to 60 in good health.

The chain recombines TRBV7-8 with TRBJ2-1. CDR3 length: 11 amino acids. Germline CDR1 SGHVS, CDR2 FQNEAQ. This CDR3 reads CASSLAGIKFF.

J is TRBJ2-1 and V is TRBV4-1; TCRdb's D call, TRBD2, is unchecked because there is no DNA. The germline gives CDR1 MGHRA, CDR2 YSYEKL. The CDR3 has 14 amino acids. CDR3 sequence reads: CASSQEGLAGGQFF.

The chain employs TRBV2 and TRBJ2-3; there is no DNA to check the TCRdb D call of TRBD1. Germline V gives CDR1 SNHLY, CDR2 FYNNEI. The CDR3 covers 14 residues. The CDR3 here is CASSEVPPRDTQYF.